One T cell receptor beta chain is described in this entry. Its antigen is as yet unknown. The CDR3 covers 14 residues. J gave up 5 bases and V 4 bases, and 8 bases lay outside the gene matches. Germline V gene lookup returns CDR1 MGHRA and CDR2 YSYEKL. The data originate from a study of T cell responses to AZD1222 COVID-19 vaccine. Sequencing used immunoSEQ multiplex PCR; TCRdb keeps in-frame clones, though not all of them. Seen here are more than 95,000 clones, 85% to 90% observed once, and the top ten hold around 45%. The study, taken as a whole, reports: Vaccine-related CD4 TCRs covered spike, predominating at 160-218 and 743-854. Seropositive status at baseline applied to only a handful of AZD1222 recipients. Elevations in Spike-specific TCR breadth and depth followed administration of two AZD1222 doses. The repertoires were collected only after the peak T cell response.

Sequences were derived from peripheral blood, sampled 28 days after the second AZD1222 dose. The rearrangement links TRBV4-1 to TRBJ2-7; 7 nucleotides match TRBD2. The TCR originated in an adult who received the AZD1222 COVID-19 vaccine. CDR3 protein: CASSPAGRLNEQYF. In DNA, the CDR3 is TGCGCCAGCAGCCCAGCGGGGCGATTGAACGAGCAGTACTTC.